This passage covers 31 T cell receptor beta chains from one sample sequenced in a study of cytomegalovirus exposure and HLA in healthy donors. It was with 60 Vbeta and 13 Jbeta primers that the PCR ran. Some clones are missing from TCRdb's copy, which holds only in-frame ones; the method was immunoSEQ multiplex PCR. The sample consists of 110,000 to 150,000 clones, almost 80% of them appearing once. Sequencing was performed on PBMCs. These receptors were taken from a young man in good health and CMV-seronegative.

CDR3 coding DNA: TGCGCCAGCAGCTTGGAAGCACTTCAAGAGACCCAGTACTTC. Residues: CASSLEALQETQYF. The chain links TRBV5-1 to TRBJ2-5, with D hard to call. The CDR3 extends over 14 amino acids. With 0 bases removed from V and 2 bases from J, the gap between germline ends came to 8 bases. Germline V gene sequence: CDR1 SGHRS, CDR2 YFSETQ.

The V gene is TRBV7-2, the J gene TRBJ2-7; no clear D. Germline V gene sequence: CDR1 SGHTA, CDR2 FQGNSA. The V and J ends lost 1 base and 2 bases respectively, with 9 bases between them. The CDR3 length is 14 residues. CDR3 sequence: CASSLVTAAYEQYF. Written as DNA, the CDR3 is TGTGCCAGCAGCTTAGTAACGGCGGCCTACGAGCAGTACTTC.

This clone has more than one count but fewer than ten. The genes are TRBV6-5 and TRBJ2-7, with 8 bases that match TRBD1. In germline, CDR1 is MNHEY, CDR2 SVGAGI. The CDR3 sequence is 12 residues long. V was pared by 4 bases and J by 7 bases, with 3 bases of the junction left unmatched. The CDR3 sequence: CASSFGQGEQYF. The CDR3 DNA sequence: TGTGCCAGCAGTTTTGGACAGGGAGAGCAGTACTTC.

This clone has a single count. CDR3: CASSLGQGPYNEQFF. CDR3 bases: TGCGCCAGCAGCTTGGGACAGGGCCCCTACAATGAGCAGTTCTTC. The chain combines TRBV5-1 with TRBJ2-1; 7 bases agree with TRBD1. This CDR3 is built from 15 residues. V lost 0 bases and J lost 2; bases outside the gene matches: 2. From germline, CDR1 is SGHRS and CDR2 YFSETQ.

The rearrangement links TRBV9 to TRBJ1-2; a weak D match, TRBD1 (5 bases). The CDR3 has 13 amino acids. Trimming took 3 bases from V and 4 from J, leaving 10 bases between them. CDR1 is SGDLS, CDR2 YYNGEE, per germline. The CDR3 DNA sequence: TGTGCCAGCAGCGCCACAGGCTCCTATGGCTACACCTTC. It translates to CASSATGSYGYTF.

J is TRBJ1-6 and V is TRBV27, with D unclear. Germline V gene lookup returns CDR1 MNHEY and CDR2 SMNVEV (reference sequence). The CDR3 is 12 amino acids. The V and J ends lost 4 bases and 6 bases respectively, with 4 bases between them. The CDR3 DNA follows: TGTGCCAGCAGTTCGAGTAATTCACCCCTCCACTTT. Translation: CASSSSNSPLHF.

The V gene is TRBV7-9, the J gene TRBJ1-1; no clear D. The germline V and J ends were trimmed by 1 base and 6 bases, with 12 bases remaining between them. CDR1 and CDR2 from the germline V gene are SEHNR and FQNEAQ (reference sequence). The CDR3 totals 14 residues. CDR3 sequence reads: CASSLGLGIAEAFF. The CDR3 DNA reads as TGTGCCAGCAGCTTAGGACTCGGGATTGCTGAAGCTTTCTTT.

This clone was detected a few times. The chain is built from TRBV6-1 and TRBJ1-1; the D gene is possibly TRBD1 (5 bases). Germline lookup yields CDR1 MNHNS and CDR2 SASEGT. Trimming removed 1 base at V and 5 bases at J, with 14 bases between. The CDR3 runs 15 residues. As DNA, the CDR3 is TGTGCCAGCAGTGAAGAATGGCGGGGCCGGACTGAAGCTTTCTTT. Its translation: CASSEEWRGRTEAFF.

This clone was counted only a few times. The V and J genes are TRBV6-5 and TRBJ1-3, with D uncertain. Per the germline V gene, CDR1 is MNHEY and CDR2 is SVGAGI. Trimming stripped 5 bases from V and 1 base from J, with 12 bases between. This CDR3 spans 15 amino acids. The CDR3 here is CASSRWQDSGNTIYF. The CDR3 DNA reads TGTGCCAGCAGTCGATGGCAGGATTCTGGAAACACCATATATTTT.

V is TRBV4-3 and J is TRBJ1-2, with no clear D. The CDR3 consists of 15 residues. The V end was cut by 1 base, the J end by 6 bases, with 15 bases between. Germline CDR1 LGHNA, CDR2 YSLEER. The CDR3 DNA reads as TGCGCCAGCAGCCAAGCCTCGCCGTCGGGGAATGGCTACACCTTC. This encodes CASSQASPSGNGYTF.

This clone appeared a single time. Other DNA sequences in this sample translate to the same CDR3. The V call is TRBV9, the J call TRBJ2-1, with D possibly matching TRBD2 (5 bases). The CDR3 is 15 amino acids. The V gene lost 0 bases and the J gene lost 0 bases, with 7 bases spanning the gap. Germline V gene lookup returns CDR1 SGDLS and CDR2 YYNGEE. DNA for the CDR3: TGTGCCAGCAGCGTAGTGGGGAGCTCCTACAATGAGCAGTTCTTC. It yields the protein CASSVVGSSYNEQFF.

This chain connects TRBV27 to TRBJ1-2; 7 positions match TRBD1. J was trimmed by 5 bases and V by 6 bases; bases with no gene match: 12. The CDR3 runs to 15 residues. Per germline, CDR1 MNHEY and CDR2 SMNVEV (reference sequence). The DNA of the CDR3 is TGTGCCAGCAGCCCTGGACAGGAGATTTCTTATGGCTACACCTTC. Translation gives CASSPGQEISYGYTF.

This clone was observed a single time. The chain employs TRBV6-1 and TRBJ2-5, with D perhaps TRBD1 (6 bases). The CDR3 totals 15 residues. Germline V CDR1 and CDR2: MNHNS, SASEGT. Deletions cut 3 bases from V and 3 bases from J, with 14 bases between. CDR3 sequence (DNA): TGTGCCAGCAGTGATGTCGGGACAAACGAAGAGACCCAGTACTTC. Translation gives CASSDVGTNEETQYF.

This rearrangement joins TRBV13 to TRBJ1-1, with D unresolved. The V gene's germline CDR1 is PRHDT and CDR2 FYEKMQ (reference sequence). V dropped 2 bases and J dropped 6 bases, with 7 bases sitting between them. The CDR3 runs 12 residues. The CDR3 coding sequence is TGTGCCAGCAGCTTACAAATTTCTGAAGCTTTCTTT. It is translated as CASSLQISEAFF.

This rearrangement joins TRBV30 to TRBJ2-7; TRBD1 matches at 8 bases. After removal of 2 bases from V and 7 bases from J, the junction contained 13 bases not matched to a gene. The CDR3 spans 15 residues. Germline V gene sequence: CDR1 GTSNPN, CDR2 SVGIG (reference sequence). This CDR3 reads CAWSSGTGQHLEQYF. DNA for the CDR3: TGTGCCTGGAGTTCGGGGACAGGCCAACACCTTGAGCAGTACTTC.

CDR3 in amino acids: CASSASGSDHQPQHF. The CDR3 DNA follows: TGTGCCAGCAGCGCGAGCGGGAGTGACCATCAGCCCCAGCATTTT. This chain links TRBV9 with TRBJ1-5; D remains ambiguous. The CDR3 runs to 15 residues. V was clipped by 3 bases and J by 5 bases, with 15 bases between them. Germline V gives CDR1 SGDLS, CDR2 YYNGEE.

The chain carries TRBV6-5 and TRBJ1-4, with no clear D. The CDR3 is 13 amino acids. With 6 bases removed from V and 7 bases from J, the gap between germline ends came to 12 bases. The germline V gene encodes CDR1 MNHEY and CDR2 SVGAGI. CDR3 DNA: TGTGCCAGCAGCCTCTACGAGGGTGAAAAACTGTTTTTT. Protein product: CASSLYEGEKLFF.

V and J are TRBV6-5 and TRBJ2-7, with D unclear. The ends were cut back, 5 bases at V and 5 bases at J, with 7 bases in the middle. The CDR3 contains 11 residues. CDR1 is MNHEY, CDR2 SVGAGI, per germline. CDR3 nucleotide sequence: TGTGCCAGCAGTGCGCTAGACGAGCAGTACTTC. Amino acids: CASSALDEQYF.

The chain joins TRBV5-6 to TRBJ2-2, with D unclear. V lost 2 bases and J 3 bases, leaving 11 bases between the germline ends. Germline V lookup: CDR1 SGHDT, CDR2 YYEEEE. This CDR3 region has 15 residues. The CDR3 DNA follows: TGTGCCAGCAGCTTTGATGGCAGGTACACCGGGGAGCTGTTTTTT. Translating it yields CASSFDGRYTGELFF.

V and J are TRBV4-3 and TRBJ1-1; 11 bases match TRBD1. The CDR3 totals 14 residues. Looked up from germline, CDR1 is LGHNA and CDR2 is YSLEER. Losses at the gene ends were 6 bases for V and 6 bases for J; bases not matched to a gene: 6. The CDR3 reads CASRLGTGGPEAFF. CDR3 in DNA: TGCGCCAGCAGGCTTGGGACAGGGGGTCCTGAAGCTTTCTTT.

As regards this clone: At the DNA level, this CDR3 is encoded by other sequences in the same sample as well. J is TRBJ1-5 and V is TRBV30; D gene uncertain. The CDR3 spans 13 residues. V was trimmed by 0 bases and J by 0 bases, leaving 3 bases between them. Germline V gives CDR1 GTSNPN, CDR2 SVGIG (reference sequence). The CDR3 DNA follows: TGTGCCTGGAGTGTTAGTAGCAATCAGCCCCAGCATTTT. This translates into CAWSVSSNQPQHF.

CDR3: CAISEEWTATGELFF. CDR3 nucleotide sequence: TGTGCCATCAGTGAGGAATGGACAGCCACCGGGGAGCTGTTTTTT. This sequence joins TRBV10-3 and TRBJ2-2; D might be TRBD1 (6 bases). Germline V gene lookup returns CDR1 ENHRY and CDR2 SYGVKD. CDR3 length: 15 residues. V lost 2 bases and J lost 4, with 11 bases in between.

The chain joins TRBV29-1 to TRBJ2-1, with D perhaps matching TRBD2 (5 bases). V lost 4 bases, J lost 9 bases, and 22 bases lay in between. There are 15 residues in the CDR3. Germline loops: CDR1 SQVTM, CDR2 ANQGSEA. This chain's CDR3 is CSVVPVGTITSEQFF. CDR3 nucleotide sequence: TGCAGCGTTGTCCCTGTGGGAACTATTACTAGTGAGCAGTTCTTC.

This chain connects TRBV12-5 to TRBJ1-4, with D perhaps matching TRBD1 (5 bases). Trimming stripped 2 bases from V and 2 bases from J, with 9 bases between. This CDR3 contains 15 residues. CDR1 LGHNT and CDR2 FRNRAP come from the germline V gene. CDR3 residues: CASGLQGLTNEKLFF. CDR3 coding DNA: TGTGCTAGTGGTTTGCAGGGTTTGACTAATGAAAAACTGTTTTTT.

CDR3 region: CASKSGELFF. The CDR3 coding sequence is TGTGCCAGCAAATCCGGGGAGCTGTTTTTT. The chain carries TRBV19 and TRBJ2-2; D not certain. The CDR3 sequence is 10 residues long. The V end lost 9 bases, the J end lost 6 bases, and 5 bases lay between the germline ends. Germline assignment: CDR1 LNHDA and CDR2 SQIVND (reference sequence).

V and J are TRBV11-1 and TRBJ2-1, with D possibly being TRBD2 (6 bases). This CDR3 has 15 amino acids. CDR1 is SGHAT, CDR2 FQDESV, per germline (reference sequence). Trimming shortened V by 1 base and J by 3 bases, and 10 bases separated the two germline ends. The CDR3 loop is CASSLDGGLYNEQFF. For the CDR3, the DNA is TGTGCCAGCAGCTTAGACGGGGGACTCTACAATGAGCAGTTCTTC.

This chain uses TRBV9 with TRBJ1-3, with 10 nucleotides matching TRBD1. The junction had 4 bases not matched to a gene; V was cut back by 3 bases and J by 7 bases. CDR1 and CDR2 (germline): SGDLS, YYNGEE. The CDR3 runs 14 residues. The CDR3 region is CASSDRDRGNTIYF. The CDR3 nucleotides read TGTGCCAGCAGCGACCGGGACAGGGGTAACACCATATATTTT.

The chain has TRBV14 and TRBJ1-2; no definite D call. V was clipped by 2 bases and J by 7 bases, with 11 bases between them. The germline V gene encodes CDR1 SGHDN and CDR2 FVKESK. The CDR3 loop spans 13 amino acids. In DNA form, the CDR3 reads TGTGCCAGCAGCCAATCACTAATGGCTGGCTACACCTTC. Amino acid sequence: CASSQSLMAGYTF.

This chain uses TRBV27 with TRBJ2-7; D call uncertain. The V and J ends lost 5 bases and 2 bases respectively, with 13 bases between them. This CDR3 spans 14 amino acids. CDR1 MNHEY and CDR2 SMNVEV come from the germline V gene (reference sequence). The CDR3 DNA sequence: TGTGCCAGCAGTCCCCACCACGGTCCCTACGAGCAGTACTTC. The encoded protein is CASSPHHGPYEQYF.

The V gene is TRBV9, the J gene TRBJ1-2; 10 nucleotides line up with TRBD1. CDR1 and CDR2 (germline): SGDLS, YYNGEE. V dropped 4 bases and J dropped 8; count of bases not matched to a gene: 17. The CDR3 has 17 residues. CDR3 coding DNA: TGTGCCAGCAGCACACCCCGGGGGGGGACAGGGGTGGAAGGCTACACCTTC. Translation gives CASSTPRGGTGVEGYTF.

This clone was seen only a few times. The chain combines TRBV9 with TRBJ1-1, with D possibly TRBD1 on 5 matching bases. There are 13 residues in the CDR3. Trimming removed 7 bases at V and 11 bases at J, with 21 bases between. Germline-derived CDR1 and CDR2 are SGDLS and YYNGEE. CDR3 in amino acids: CASGTDGSGTAFF. The CDR3 DNA follows: TGTGCCAGCGGAACGGACGGAAGCGGGACGGCTTTCTTT.